This TCR beta chain was sequenced during a study of CD8 T cells in Susac syndrome. Study results and limitations: Acknowledgment was made by the study that its TCR sequencing and HLA analysis involved a relatively small number of individuals.

Peripheral blood CD8+ and CD4+ T cells were profiled by TCR beta sequencing. Included as multiple sclerosis controls were treatment-naive patients who had stable or active relapsing-remitting disease. Trimming removed 7 bases at V and 6 bases at J, with 11 bases between. This CDR3 spans 12 amino acids. Random hexamers were used to reverse transcribe the RNA input (roughly 0.5 to 1 ug). Amplification of TCR beta CDR3 across 54 Vbeta and 13 Jbeta was performed with immunoSEQ multiplex PCR. TCRdb recomputed calls from the immunoSEQ multiplex PCR reads with MiXCR, one row per CDR3 protein. The sample records some 200,000 distinct CDR3 sequences, around 96% being singletons. As regards this clonotype: Its antigen remains unknown.

The sequenced sample consisted of CD4+ T cells from PBMCs. The origin of this receptor is a human donor with multiple sclerosis. The chain recombines TRBV12-3 or TRBV12-4 with TRBJ2-3; D may be TRBD1 or TRBD2 (5 bases each). In nucleotides, the CDR3 is TGTGCCAGCAACCAAGAGGGGGATACGCAGTATTTT. Translated, it gives CASNQEGDTQYF.